This record looks at one TCR beta chain sequence and its context. Its specificity is unknown. This clone may be a read error of a much larger clone one base away. Given the absence of the conserved phenylalanine or tryptophan at the CDR3 end, a read error is likely. The sample comes from a study of T-cell reconstitution after alpha-beta-depleted transplantation in children. Whole-study results and caveats: Newly made T cells mostly supplied T-cell counts and diversity one year after transplant. In some patients, recipient T cells and intrathymic progenitors surviving conditioning explained high day-60 diversity. Reports say that about two months after transplant, the alpha-beta T cells came out of several hundred graft clones that had expanded.

V shed 3 bases and J shed 8 bases, with 19 bases lying between them. The CDR3 spans 15 residues. Germline values: CDR1 MGHDK, CDR2 SYGVNS. Unique molecular identifiers were incorporated when the TCRbeta library was constructed. TCRdb re-derived calls from the PCR reads in MiXCR, one entry per CDR3 protein. Of 250,000 to 300,000 distinct CDR3 sequences listed, more than 9% are singletons. The chain is built from TRBV25-1 and TRBJ1-1, with D perhaps matching TRBD1 (6 bases). The source was peripheral blood, collected 180 days after TCRalphabeta/CD19-depleted stem cell transplant. This clonotype was obtained from a male patient aged 2 to 10 who had a stem cell transplant for chronic granulomatous disease, so the T cells may come from the graft donor. The CDR3 is CASSDRGAPRNEAFI. CDR3 nucleotide sequence: TGTGCCAGCAGTGATCGGGGGGCACCCCGGAACGAAGCTTTCATT.